The present TCR beta chain was sequenced within a study of blood T cells in healthy people across ages. General observations from the study: Roughly linearly, TCR beta diversity per million T cells fell as age increased. Because sorting was not performed, PBMCs prevented conclusive naive versus antigen-experienced comparison.

The authors drew about 10 milliliters of peripheral blood from each donor. This clonotype appeared a few times. Antigen specificity is unknown. The CDR3 runs to 14 residues. CDR1 is MGHRA and CDR2 is YSYEKL in the germline V gene. V was cut by 4 bases and J by 14 bases, with 22 bases left in between. For the second PCR, which ran for roughly 6 to 11 cycles, a sample-barcoded 5' primer and a J-beta primer mix were used. Tagging of each cDNA molecule was performed by a template-switch adaptor with 12 random nucleotides. TCRdb fed the 5' RACE reads into MiXCR, producing one record per CDR3 protein. The table lists about 1.6 million distinct CDR3 sequences, about 31% of them singletons.

The TCR comes from a woman in her twenties or thirties in good health. The source material was blood. The V call is TRBV4-1, the J call TRBJ2-3; weak D call: TRBD2 (6 bases). This CDR3 is CASSPARDSKRGYF. The DNA of the CDR3 is TGCGCCAGCAGCCCAGCACGGGACTCAAAAAGGGGGTATTTT.